Shown below are 9 T cell receptor beta chains from a single sample sequenced in a study of T cells after posttransplantation cyclophosphamide. Control samples came 1 year after myeloablative marrow transplants with methotrexate plus calcineurin inhibitor. Method: immunoSEQ multiplex PCR; TCRdb's copy keeps in-frame clones and lacks some. Here the sample spans fewer than 20,000 clones, 80% to 90% being singletons. Sequencing was performed on PBMCs, taken around 410 days after allogeneic stem cell transplant with calcineurin inhibitor and methotrexate. The receptors come from a male patient between 25 and 39 years old who received an allogeneic stem cell transplant from an unrelated donor, was CMV-positive, and had acute and chronic GVHD. Some T cells may be provided by the graft donor.

This clone came up a few times. The V and J genes are TRBV6-6 and TRBJ1-1; TRBD1 is a possible D gene (6 bases). Per the germline V gene, CDR1 is MNHNY and CDR2 is SVGAGI (reference sequence). The CDR3 covers 14 residues. Trimming pared 7 bases from V and 6 bases from J, leaving 18 bases between. The CDR3 region has the DNA TGTGCCAGCATCAAATCAGGGGCTGTATCTGAAGCTTTCTTT. It is translated as CASIKSGAVSEAFF.

This clone turned up a few times. CDR3 residues: CASGGVSQPQHF. The CDR3 DNA reads TGTGCCAGTGGGGGGGTGAGTCAGCCCCAGCATTTT. This chain joins TRBV19 and TRBJ1-5, with D tentatively TRBD1 (5 bases). The V end was cut by 8 bases, the J end by 6 bases, with 11 bases between. The CDR3 totals 12 residues. The germline CDR1 and CDR2 sequences are LNHDA and SQIVND (reference sequence).

The gene calls are TRBV7-9 and TRBJ2-7, with D hard to call. The length of the CDR3 is 13 residues. The germline CDR1 and CDR2 sequences are SEHNR and FQNEAQ (reference sequence). The germline V and J ends were trimmed by 3 bases and 6 bases, with 12 bases remaining between them. CDR3 sequence: CASSFSTLGEQYF. CDR3 nucleotides: TGTGCCAGCAGCTTTTCGACATTAGGCGAGCAGTACTTC. Full variable domain (rest looked up from reference TRBV7-9 and TRBJ2-7): DTGVSQNPRHKITKRGQNVTFRCDPISEHNRLYWYRQTLGQGPEFLTYFQNEAQLEKSRLLSDRFSAERPKGSFSTLEIQRTEQGDSAMYLCASSFSTLGEQYFGPGTRLTVT.

This clone was seen only a few times. J is TRBJ1-2 and V is TRBV7-9; 7 nucleotides line up with TRBD1. V lost 3 bases and J lost 13; bases outside the gene matches: 14. This CDR3 region has 14 residues. CDR1 SEHNR and CDR2 FQNEAQ come from the germline V gene (reference sequence). The CDR3 DNA is TGTGCCAGCAGCTTGGATCGACAGGGTAGCAGTTCCACCTTC. Amino acid sequence: CASSLDRQGSSSTF.

The CDR3, as DNA: TGCGCCAGCAGCACCGGCCTAGCGGGGGGGCAAGAGACCCAGTACTTC. Translating it yields CASSTGLAGGQETQYF. V and J are TRBV5-1 and TRBJ2-5; 12 positions match TRBD2. V shed 4 bases and J 2 bases; nucleotides not matched to a gene: 6. Germline CDR1 and CDR2: SGHRS and YFSETQ. The CDR3 extends over 16 amino acids.

This rearrangement joins TRBV2 to TRBJ2-3; TRBD2 agrees at 11 bases. The J segment lost 0 bases and the V segment lost 4 bases, leaving 9 bases of the junction unmatched. Germline V CDR1 and CDR2: SNHLY, FYNNEI. The CDR3 spans 18 residues. The CDR3 DNA sequence: TGTGCCAGCAGTGGTCCCGCTAGCGGGAGGCTGAGCACAGATACGCAGTATTTT. Translated: CASSGPASGRLSTDTQYF. The full variable domain, with the rest looked up from reference TRBV2 and TRBJ2-3, is EPEVTQTPSHQVTQMGQEVILRCVPISNHLYFYWYRQILGQKVEFLVSFYNNEISEKSEIFDDQFSVERPDGSNFTLKIRSTKLEDSAMYFCASSGPASGRLSTDTQYFGPGTRLTVL.

The J gene is TRBJ1-1, the V gene TRBV29-1, with D perhaps TRBD1 (5 bases). The germline gives CDR1 SQVTM, CDR2 ANQGSEA. Trimming cost V 4 bases and J 6 bases, with 21 bases left between them. The CDR3 extends over 15 amino acids. CDR3: CSVADLQGGIAEAFF. Written as DNA, the CDR3 is TGCAGCGTTGCCGATCTTCAGGGCGGGATCGCTGAAGCTTTCTTT.

This clone was counted a single time. J is TRBJ2-7 and V is TRBV5-1, with TRBD1 identical over 10 bases. CDR3 length: 15 amino acids. CDR1 and CDR2 (germline): SGHRS, YFSETQ. After removal of 4 bases from V and 3 bases from J, the junction contained 7 bases not matched to a gene. Written as DNA, the CDR3 is TGCGCCAGCAGCGAGGGACAGGGGAAGGGCTACGAGCAGTACTTC. It translates to CASSEGQGKGYEQYF.

This chain joins TRBV27 and TRBJ2-3, with 7 bases fitting TRBD1. CDR3 size: 16 residues. CDR1 is MNHEY, CDR2 SMNVEV, per germline (reference sequence). Trimming cost V 4 bases and J 2 bases; bases outside gene matches: 9. The CDR3 DNA sequence: TGTGCCAGCAGTTCACTGGGACAGAGTCTCACAGATACGCAGTATTTT. Protein: CASSSLGQSLTDTQYF.